Listed here are 10 T cell receptor beta chains from one sample, sequenced in a study of T cell repertoires in cytomegalovirus infection. These receptors lack a known antigen. Each CDR3 protein is one row after TCRdb ran MiXCR on the reads. This repertoire shows a few hundred thousand distinct CDR3 sequences, 20% to 25% found once; its top ten account for roughly a fifth. The sequences come from cultured PBMCs, collected from culture after CMV antigen stimulation. These receptors all stem from a human donor in good health (CMV status not recorded). Some clones in this sample may be carry-over from other donors' samples.

The rearrangement links TRBV24-1 to TRBJ2-1, with 7 positions matching TRBD2. V lost 10 bases, J lost 3 bases, and 5 bases stayed unmatched. The CDR3 extends over 13 amino acids. CDR1 and CDR2 from the germline V gene are KGHDR and SFDVKD. CDR3 DNA sequence: TGTGCCACTGGGGGGGTTAGCTACAATGAGCAGTTCTTC. This encodes CATGGVSYNEQFF.

In this sample, this clonotype turned up many times. J is TRBJ1-5 and V is TRBV4-1, with D unclear. Germline CDR1 is MGHRA and CDR2 is YSYEKL. The ends were cut back, 4 bases at V and 0 bases at J, with 19 bases in the middle. The CDR3 covers 18 residues. The CDR3 bases are TGCGCCAGCAGCCTTATTACGGACCTAGTTAATAGCAATCAGCCCCAGCATTTT. This encodes CASSLITDLVNSNQPQHF.

This clonotype was recorded a few times. The chain uses TRBV7-2 and TRBJ2-3; D gene unclear. This CDR3 spans 15 amino acids. Germline V gene data show CDR1 as SGHTA and CDR2 as FQGNSA. The V end was cut by 1 base, the J end by 3 bases, with 11 bases between. Written as DNA, the CDR3 is TGTGCCAGCAGCTTAGGAGTGGTTTGGACAGATACGCAGTATTTT. Its protein is CASSLGVVWTDTQYF.

This clonotype came up many times. The chain is built from TRBV6-5 and TRBJ2-7; D is unclear. Trimming stripped 0 bases from V and 5 bases from J, with 17 bases between. CDR1 is MNHEY and CDR2 is SVGAGI in the germline V gene. This CDR3 is 16 amino acids long. The chain's CDR3 is CASSYSKINLGDEQYF. The CDR3 DNA sequence: TGTGCCAGCAGTTACTCCAAGATCAACCTTGGGGACGAGCAGTACTTC.

The V and J genes are TRBV4-3 and TRBJ1-2; possible D gene TRBD1, 5 bases. Germline V gene data show CDR1 as LGHNA and CDR2 as YSLEER. The V end was cut by 0 bases, the J end by 8 bases, with 16 bases between. The CDR3 contains 15 residues. This chain's CDR3 is CASSQDPPGPGGYTF. The CDR3 DNA is TGCGCCAGCAGCCAAGATCCCCCGGGACCGGGGGGCTACACCTTC.

The gene calls are TRBV29-1 and TRBJ2-2; D might be TRBD1 (5 bases). This CDR3 region has 14 residues. Germline V gene sequence: CDR1 SQVTM, CDR2 ANQGSEA. V lost 4 bases to trimming and J lost 4 bases, with 13 bases between them. In DNA, the CDR3 is TGCAGCGTTGTTCCCCAGGGCGGCACCGGGGAGCTGTTTTTT. Protein sequence: CSVVPQGGTGELFF.

This clonotype occurred a few times. The junction differs from germline at one of its ends, possibly a read error. This chain uses TRBV5-3 with TRBJ1-3, with D unresolved. TRBV5-3 is an ORF for which the function is uncertain. This CDR3 comprises 13 residues. CDR3 sequence reads: CASSLVSRNTIYF. The CDR3 nucleotides are TGTGCCAGCAGCTTGGTTTCACGGAACACCATATATTTT.

The rearrangement uses TRBV20-1 and TRBJ2-5, with TRBD1 as a possible D gene (5 bases). The ends were cut back, 6 bases at V and 4 bases at J, with 15 bases in the middle. CDR1 and CDR2 (germline): DFQATT, SNEGSKA (reference sequence). The CDR3 has 13 residues. DNA of the CDR3: TGCAGTGCCCCCGGTAGGGGTGTAGAGACCCAGTACTTC. This encodes CSAPGRGVETQYF.

The genes are TRBV12-3 or TRBV12-4 and TRBJ2-2; no definite D call. Trimming took 5 bases from V and 6 from J, leaving 10 bases between them. The CDR3 has 13 amino acids. In DNA, the CDR3 is TGTGCCAGCAGTCTAACCAATCCCGGGGAGCTGTTTTTT. Its protein product is CASSLTNPGELFF.

Many counts were recorded for this clonotype. The chain recombines TRBV7-9 with TRBJ2-5, with TRBD1 as a possible D gene (6 bases). V lost 5 bases, J lost 4 bases, and 11 bases lay in between. The CDR3 is made up of 13 amino acids. Per the germline V gene, CDR1 is SEHNR and CDR2 is FQNEAQ (reference sequence). The CDR3 DNA reads TGTGCCAGCAGCCCAGGACAGACAGAGACCCAGTACTTC. Translated: CASSPGQTETQYF.